Each of the 9 T cell receptor beta chains below was sequenced from the same sample in a study of T cell responses to AZD1222 COVID-19 vaccine. Assay used: immunoSEQ multiplex PCR; TCRdb lists only in-frame clones, some missing. Of approximately 100,000 clones listed, 86% are singletons. The source material was peripheral blood, sampled 28 days after the second dose of the MenACWY control vaccine. These receptors all stem from an adult who received the MenACWY meningococcal vaccine as a control.

The CDR3 is CASSLRPQPQHF. In DNA form, the CDR3 reads TGTGCCAGCAGCTTGCGACCGCAGCCCCAGCATTTT. The genes are TRBV5-8 and TRBJ1-5; D is unclear. The CDR3 spans 12 residues. Germline-derived CDR1 and CDR2 are SGHTS and YDEGEE. V was clipped by 1 base and J by 7 bases, with 6 bases between them.

The rearrangement links TRBV7-9 to TRBJ2-7; no clear D. The germline V and J ends were trimmed by 3 bases and 1 base, with 4 bases remaining between them. CDR3 length: 12 amino acids. Germline CDR1 is SEHNR and CDR2 is FQNEAQ (reference sequence). DNA for the CDR3: TGTGCCAGCAGCTTTGGGTCCTACGAGCAGTACTTC. Protein sequence: CASSFGSYEQYF.

Turning to this clone: One end of the junction is discordant with germline, which a read error may explain. V and J are TRBV4-3 and TRBJ1-6; D is unresolved. This CDR3 is built from 12 residues. Germline CDR1 reads LGHNA; CDR2 reads YSLEER. The chain's CDR3 is CASSQGHSPLHF. The CDR3 DNA reads as TGCGCCAGCAGTCAAGGGCATTCACCCCTCCACTTT.

The rearrangement links TRBV19 to TRBJ1-2; D gene ambiguous. CDR3 size: 15 residues. The V gene lost 3 bases and the J gene lost 7 bases, with 18 bases spanning the gap. Germline CDR1 and CDR2: LNHDA and SQIVND (reference sequence). In DNA form, the CDR3 reads TGTGCCAGTAGTATCAATGGCTTTTCGTCTATTGGCTACACCTTC. This translates into CASSINGFSSIGYTF.

The chain combines TRBV6-4 with TRBJ2-3; D gene ambiguous. This CDR3 region has 15 residues. The germline gives CDR1 MRHNA, CDR2 SNTAGT. Trimming pared 4 bases from V and 0 bases from J, leaving 11 bases between. CDR3 in amino acids: CASSVGKWSTDTQYF. The CDR3 nucleotides are TGTGCCAGCAGTGTTGGGAAGTGGAGCACAGATACGCAGTATTTT.

The chain recombines TRBV9 with TRBJ2-1, with D unclear. The V end was cut by 0 bases, the J end by 0 bases, with 10 bases between. In germline, CDR1 is SGDLS, CDR2 YYNGEE. There are 16 residues in the CDR3. The CDR3 reads CASSVDSPSSYNEQFF. The CDR3 region has the DNA TGTGCCAGCAGCGTAGACTCGCCCAGCTCCTACAATGAGCAGTTCTTC.

The gene calls are TRBV3-1 (or the pseudogene TRBV3-2) and TRBJ1-2, with D maybe TRBD1 (5 bases). This CDR3 has 14 residues. Germline CDR1 reads LGHDT; CDR2 reads YNNKEL (reference sequence). V was clipped by 4 bases and J by 2 bases, with 11 bases between them. The CDR3 DNA is TGTGCCAGCAGCCCTCGGGAGGGGAACTATGGCTACACCTTC. Translating gives CASSPREGNYGYTF.

The chain recombines TRBV11-2 with TRBJ2-1; 12 bases are shared with TRBD2. The CDR3 runs 16 residues. V shed 4 bases, J shed 2 bases, and the junction held 3 bases outside the gene matches. From germline, CDR1 is SGHAT and CDR2 FQNNGV. The CDR3 region has the DNA TGTGCCAGCAGCTCTAGACTAGCGGGGGCCTACAATGAGCAGTTCTTC. Amino acids: CASSSRLAGAYNEQFF.

The CDR3 DNA is TGTGCCAGCACTGCGACAGGGCTTCGTTCACCCCTCCACTTT. Amino acid sequence: CASTATGLRSPLHF. The rearrangement uses TRBV6-5 and TRBJ1-6, with 7 bases matching TRBD1. The CDR3 has 14 amino acids. V lost 7 bases, J lost 9 bases, and 9 bases stayed unmatched. The germline CDR1 and CDR2 sequences are MNHEY and SVGAGI.